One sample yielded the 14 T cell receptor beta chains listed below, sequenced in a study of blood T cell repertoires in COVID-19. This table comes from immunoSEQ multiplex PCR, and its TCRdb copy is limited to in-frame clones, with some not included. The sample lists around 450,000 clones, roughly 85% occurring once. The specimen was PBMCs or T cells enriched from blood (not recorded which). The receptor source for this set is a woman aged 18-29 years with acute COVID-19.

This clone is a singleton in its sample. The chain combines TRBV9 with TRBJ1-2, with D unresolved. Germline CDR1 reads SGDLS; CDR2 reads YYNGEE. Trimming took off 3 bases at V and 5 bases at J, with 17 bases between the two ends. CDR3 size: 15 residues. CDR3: CASSAKNSGIYGYTF. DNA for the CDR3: TGTGCCAGCAGCGCAAAGAACTCGGGGATTTATGGCTACACCTTC.

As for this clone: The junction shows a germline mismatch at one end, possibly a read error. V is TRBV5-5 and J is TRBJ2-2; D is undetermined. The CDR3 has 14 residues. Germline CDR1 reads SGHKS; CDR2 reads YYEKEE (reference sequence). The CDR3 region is CASTLTANTGELFF. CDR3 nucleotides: TGTGCCAGCACCTTGACGGCGAACACCGGGGAGCTGTTTTTT.

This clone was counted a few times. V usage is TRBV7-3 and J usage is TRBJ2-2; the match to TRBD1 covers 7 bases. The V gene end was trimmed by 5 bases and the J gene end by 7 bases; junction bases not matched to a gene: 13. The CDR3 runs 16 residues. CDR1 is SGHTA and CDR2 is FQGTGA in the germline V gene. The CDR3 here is CASSAHSTGNGGELFF. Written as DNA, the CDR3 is TGTGCCAGCAGCGCTCATTCGACAGGGAACGGCGGGGAGCTGTTTTTT.

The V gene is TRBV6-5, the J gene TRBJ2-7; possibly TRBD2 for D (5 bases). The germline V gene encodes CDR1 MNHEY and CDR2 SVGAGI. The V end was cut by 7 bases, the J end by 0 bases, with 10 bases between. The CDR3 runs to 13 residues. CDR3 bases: TGTGCCAGCACGTGGGAGAGCTCCTACGAGCAGTACTTC. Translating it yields CASTWESSYEQYF.

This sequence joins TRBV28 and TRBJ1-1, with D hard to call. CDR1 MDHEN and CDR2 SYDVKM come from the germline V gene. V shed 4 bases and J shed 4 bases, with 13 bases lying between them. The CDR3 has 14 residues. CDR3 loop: CASSSDPSGTEAFF. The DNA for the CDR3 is TGTGCCAGCAGTTCGGACCCTAGCGGCACTGAAGCTTTCTTT.

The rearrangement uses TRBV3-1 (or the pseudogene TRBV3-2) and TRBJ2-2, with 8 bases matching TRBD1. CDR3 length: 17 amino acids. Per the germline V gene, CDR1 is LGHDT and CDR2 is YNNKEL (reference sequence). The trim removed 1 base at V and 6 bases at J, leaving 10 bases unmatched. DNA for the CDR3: TGTGCCAGCAGCCAAGTATCTCGGACAGGGTTCGCCGGGGAGCTGTTTTTT. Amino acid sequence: CASSQVSRTGFAGELFF.

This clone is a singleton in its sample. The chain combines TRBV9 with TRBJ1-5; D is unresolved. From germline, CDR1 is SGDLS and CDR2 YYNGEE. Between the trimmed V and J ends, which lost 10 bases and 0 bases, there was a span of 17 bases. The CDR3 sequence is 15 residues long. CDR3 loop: CARGDPLFSNQPQHF. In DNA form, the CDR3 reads TGTGCCCGCGGGGATCCCCTATTTAGCAATCAGCCCCAGCATTTT.

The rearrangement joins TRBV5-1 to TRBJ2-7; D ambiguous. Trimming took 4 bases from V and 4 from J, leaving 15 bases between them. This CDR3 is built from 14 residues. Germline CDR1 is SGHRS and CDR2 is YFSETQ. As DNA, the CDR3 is TGCGCCAGCAGCCCCGAGGCCCCACTTTACGAGCAGTACTTC. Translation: CASSPEAPLYEQYF.

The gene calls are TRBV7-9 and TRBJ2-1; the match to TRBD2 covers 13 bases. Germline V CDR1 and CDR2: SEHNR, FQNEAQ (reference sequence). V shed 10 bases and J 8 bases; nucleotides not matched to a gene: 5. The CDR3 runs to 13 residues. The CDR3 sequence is CATRLAGGDEQFF. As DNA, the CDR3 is TGTGCCACGAGACTAGCGGGAGGTGATGAGCAGTTCTTC.

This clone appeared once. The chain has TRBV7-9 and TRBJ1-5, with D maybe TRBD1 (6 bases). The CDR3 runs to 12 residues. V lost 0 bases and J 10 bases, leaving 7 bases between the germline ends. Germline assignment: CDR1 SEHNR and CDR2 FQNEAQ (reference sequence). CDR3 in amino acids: CASSLAQGPQHF. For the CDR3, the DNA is TGTGCCAGCAGCTTAGCACAGGGTCCCCAGCATTTT.

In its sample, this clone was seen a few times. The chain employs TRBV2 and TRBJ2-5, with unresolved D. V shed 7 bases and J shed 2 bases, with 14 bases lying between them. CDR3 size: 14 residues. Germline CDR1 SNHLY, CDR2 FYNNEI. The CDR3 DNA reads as TGTGCCAGCATGCGCTTATCGCGGCAAGAGACCCAGTACTTC. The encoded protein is CASMRLSRQETQYF.

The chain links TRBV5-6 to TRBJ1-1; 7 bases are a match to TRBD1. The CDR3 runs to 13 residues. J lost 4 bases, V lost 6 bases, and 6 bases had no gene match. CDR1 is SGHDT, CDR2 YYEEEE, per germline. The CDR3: CASTRQGGTEAFF. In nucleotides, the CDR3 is TGTGCCAGCACCAGACAGGGAGGCACTGAAGCTTTCTTT.

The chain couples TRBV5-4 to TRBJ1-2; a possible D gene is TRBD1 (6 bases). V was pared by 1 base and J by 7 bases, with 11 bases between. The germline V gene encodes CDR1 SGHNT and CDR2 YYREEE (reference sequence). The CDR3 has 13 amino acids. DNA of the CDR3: TGTGCCAGCAGCTTGCAGGGGCAGCGTGGCTACACCTTC. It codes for CASSLQGQRGYTF.

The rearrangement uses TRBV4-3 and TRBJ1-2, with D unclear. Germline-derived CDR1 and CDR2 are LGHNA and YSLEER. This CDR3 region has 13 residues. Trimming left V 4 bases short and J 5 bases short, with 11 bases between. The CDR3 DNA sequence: TGCGCCAGCAGCCGAACCGGGAGGTATGGCTACACCTTC. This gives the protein CASSRTGRYGYTF.